These 20 T cell receptor beta chains were all obtained from the same sample, sequenced in a study of human T cells and chemical hapten exposure. Time point reported: patch test 2, 6 weeks after DPC sensitization. The treatment is: therapeutic diphenylcyclopropenone sensitization with weekly scalp DPC. TCRdb reprocessed the RACE reads with MiXCR, giving one entry per CDR3 protein. The data hold 65,000 to 100,000 distinct CDR3 sequences, with 5% to 8.5% observed a single time. The specimen was whole blood, collected in connection with sensitization to the hapten diphenylcyclopropenone (DPC). Every receptor here comes from a woman in her thirties with alopecia areata. Some clones in this sample may be carry-over from other donors' samples.

This clonotype was counted a few times. V is TRBV20-1 and J is TRBJ2-3, with 10 bases fitting TRBD2. From germline, CDR1 is DFQATT and CDR2 SNEGSKA (reference sequence). The CDR3 totals 16 residues. V lost 6 bases and J lost 6; bases outside the gene matches: 15. The CDR3 reads CSAPSPLAGASDTQYF. The CDR3 nucleotides read TGCAGTGCCCCCTCCCCCCTAGCGGGGGCTTCCGATACGCAGTATTTT.

The chain combines TRBV10-3 with TRBJ1-1; D unclear. Looked up from germline, CDR1 is ENHRY and CDR2 is SYGVKD. V lost 3 bases and J 3 bases, leaving 14 bases between the germline ends. There are 15 residues in the CDR3. The chain's CDR3 is CAISDPDALDTEAFF. CDR3 DNA sequence: TGTGCCATCAGTGACCCCGACGCGTTAGACACTGAAGCTTTCTTT.

This clonotype was seen repeatedly, ten times or more. The chain joins TRBV5-1 to TRBJ2-3; 7 bases line up with TRBD2. The ends lost 5 bases at V and 2 bases at J; junction bases unmatched: 2. Germline V gene sequence: CDR1 SGHRS, CDR2 YFSETQ. This CDR3 spans 13 amino acids. The CDR3 spells CASRSGDTDTQYF. CDR3 in DNA: TGCGCCAGCAGAAGCGGGGACACAGATACGCAGTATTTT.

This clonotype was counted between two and nine times. This chain uses TRBV20-1 with TRBJ1-4; D is ambiguous. V shed 6 bases and J shed 8 bases, with 16 bases lying between them. The CDR3 has 13 residues. Germline V lookup: CDR1 DFQATT, CDR2 SNEGSKA (reference sequence). The CDR3 nucleotides read TGCAGTGCCCTCCGGGAGGGAGGCGAAAAACTGTTTTTT. Translated, it gives CSALREGGEKLFF.

This clonotype was picked up many times. The CDR3 DNA sequence: TGTGCCAGCAGTTACGCCCTAGCGGGGTCCTACAATGAGCAGTTCTTC. It codes for CASSYALAGSYNEQFF. The rearrangement uses TRBV6-5 and TRBJ2-1; 9 bases agree with TRBD2. The V and J ends lost 2 bases and 1 base, in that order; junction bases with no gene match: 3. CDR3 length equals 16 residues. Germline CDR1 and CDR2: MNHEY and SVGAGI.

The chain couples TRBV12-3 or TRBV12-4 to TRBJ2-5, with D maybe TRBD2 (7 bases). The germline V and J ends were trimmed by 0 bases and 0 bases, with 11 bases remaining between them. The CDR3 has 16 residues. In DNA, the CDR3 is TGTGCCAGCAGTTTAGCGGGCGGGGGCAACCAAGAGACCCAGTACTTC. It codes for CASSLAGGGNQETQYF.

The rearrangement joins TRBV18 to TRBJ1-2, with D maybe TRBD1 (5 bases). Germline lookup yields CDR1 KGHSH and CDR2 LQKENI. The CDR3 is 13 residues long. With 2 bases removed from V and 8 bases from J, the gap between germline ends came to 12 bases. The CDR3: CASSPTGEGGYTF. CDR3 DNA sequence: TGTGCCAGCTCACCAACGGGGGAGGGAGGCTACACCTTC.

Concerning this clonotype: Given a much more abundant clone one base away, this may be a read error. No DNA is shown, since the ends of the CDR3 on it are uncertain; the CDR3 is the one TCRdb lists. CDR3: CSASVGTGNTKYF. V gene TRBV20-1 combines with J gene TRBJ1-3; the table gives TRBD1 as D, unverified against the DNA. Termini included, the CDR3 measures 13 amino acids. Germline lookup yields CDR1 DFQATT and CDR2 SNEGSKA (reference sequence).

This clonotype was counted ten times or more. V and J are TRBV3-1 and TRBJ2-1; 11 bases map to TRBD2. V shed 2 bases, J shed 3 bases, and the junction held 0 bases outside the gene matches. Germline-derived CDR1 and CDR2 are LGHDT and YNNKEL (reference sequence). This CDR3 comprises 15 residues. The CDR3 sequence: CASSQLAGGYNEQFF. The CDR3 nucleotides are TGTGCCAGCAGCCAACTAGCGGGGGGCTACAATGAGCAGTTCTTC.

There are a few counts of this clonotype. At one end the junction does not follow the germline gene, possibly because of a read error. The V and J genes are TRBV6-2 or TRBV6-3 and TRBJ1-5; TRBD1 aligns across 8 bases. The CDR3 runs to 14 residues. Germline CDR1 and CDR2: MNHEY and SVGEGT. The CDR3 DNA reads as TGTGCCAGCAGCGACGGACAGGGTGATCAGCCCCAGAATTTT. Protein sequence: CASSDGQGDQPQNF.

The chain is built from TRBV10-3 and TRBJ1-2, with 7 nucleotides matching TRBD1. V shed 1 base and J 6 bases; nucleotides not matched to a gene: 14. This CDR3 contains 17 residues. Germline loops: CDR1 ENHRY, CDR2 SYGVKD. The CDR3 spells CAISEYGGDSGTNGYTF. The CDR3 coding sequence is TGTGCCATCAGTGAGTACGGGGGGGACAGCGGCACGAATGGCTACACCTTC.

This clonotype was counted at least ten times. The genes are TRBV7-9 and TRBJ2-3, with D possibly being TRBD1 (5 bases). The CDR3 length is 13 residues. Trimming took 2 bases from V and 4 from J, leaving 7 bases between them. Germline assignment: CDR1 SEHNR and CDR2 FQNEAQ (reference sequence). For the CDR3, the DNA is TGTGCCAGCAGCTTACTACAGGCAGATACGCAGTATTTT. Encoded protein: CASSLLQADTQYF.

This rearrangement joins TRBV12-3 or TRBV12-4 to TRBJ1-4; D call uncertain. The CDR3 contains 14 residues. Trimming cost V 2 bases and J 3 bases, with 7 bases left between them. In DNA, the CDR3 is TGTGCCAGCAGTTTACGAGGGTCTAATGAAAAACTGTTTTTT. This gives the protein CASSLRGSNEKLFF.

The J gene is TRBJ2-3, the V gene TRBV7-8; TRBD2 matches 11 bases. This CDR3 comprises 17 residues. J was trimmed by 0 bases and V by 4 bases; bases with no gene match: 6. The germline gives CDR1 SGHVS, CDR2 FQNEAQ. CDR3 nucleotide sequence: TGTGCCAGCAGCTCGCGACTAGCGGGGCCTAGCACAGATACGCAGTATTTT. Protein product: CASSSRLAGPSTDTQYF.

This clonotype has at least ten counts. This sequence joins TRBV18 and TRBJ1-6; the D gene is possibly TRBD1 (5 bases). Germline V CDR1 and CDR2: KGHSH, LQKENI. The CDR3 length is 13 residues. V gave up 3 bases and J gave up 8 bases, with 8 bases separating them. The CDR3 DNA follows: TGTGCCAGCTCACCTCTGGGGGATTCACCCCTCCACTTT. Translated: CASSPLGDSPLHF.

In this sample, this clonotype turned up many times. Germline and junction disagree at one end, which may indicate a read error. The rearrangement joins TRBV7-9 to TRBJ2-5, with D hard to call. The CDR3 is 11 amino acids. The germline V gene has CDR1 SEHNR and CDR2 FQNEAQ (reference sequence). This CDR3 reads CASSSQETQYF. The CDR3 DNA is TGCGCCAGCAGCTCCCAAGAGACCCAGTACTTC.

This clonotype was observed many times. The CDR3 coding sequence is TGTGCCATCAGTGAGGGGGTAGTAGATACGCAGTATTTT. Translation gives CAISEGVVDTQYF. The V call is TRBV10-3, the J call TRBJ2-3; no reliable D call. The CDR3 is 13 residues long. The germline V gene has CDR1 ENHRY and CDR2 SYGVKD. Trimming cost V 2 bases and J 5 bases, with 8 bases left between them.

This clonotype appeared many times. The CDR3 nucleotides are TGTGCCAGCAGCTCACAGTCGGGGGGGCCGGGGAATGAGCAGTTCTTC. Its protein product is CASSSQSGGPGNEQFF. The chain carries TRBV7-2 and TRBJ2-1; 8 bases match TRBD2. Looked up from germline, CDR1 is SGHTA and CDR2 is FQGNSA. CDR3 size: 16 residues. J was trimmed by 7 bases and V by 4 bases; bases with no gene match: 12.

The chain uses TRBV20-1 and TRBJ1-4; TRBD1 matches at 9 bases. CDR1 is DFQATT and CDR2 is SNEGSKA in the germline V gene (reference sequence). The CDR3 is 14 amino acids. V lost 3 bases and J lost 8; bases outside the gene matches: 7. CDR3 region: CSAREMDRGEKLFF. CDR3 DNA sequence: TGCAGTGCTAGGGAAATGGACAGGGGAGAAAAACTGTTTTTT.

The chain uses TRBV15 and TRBJ2-2; D uncertain. This CDR3 has 15 residues. Germline CDR1 LNHNV, CDR2 YYDKDF (reference sequence). V was pared by 1 base and J by 5 bases, with 11 bases between. CDR3 DNA: TGTGCCACCAGCAGAGTAACGATCCGAACCGGGGAGCTGTTTTTT. It codes for CATSRVTIRTGELFF. Variable domain in full (rest from reference TRBV15 and TRBJ2-2): DAMVIQNPRYQVTQFGKPVTLSCSQTLNHNVMYWYQQKSSQAPKLLFHYYDKDFNNEADTPDNFQSRRPNTSFCFLDIRSPGLGDTAMYLCATSRVTIRTGELFFGEGSRLTVL.